This note documents a single TCR beta chain sequence. The data are from a study of blood T cell repertoires in COVID-19. This CDR3 region has 16 residues. The germline gives CDR1 SGHRS, CDR2 YFSETQ. V shed 5 bases, J shed 7 bases, and the junction held 17 bases outside the gene matches. Repertoires were generated with immunoSEQ multiplex PCR, while TCRdb's copy carries only in-frame clones and drops some. The sample contains about 280,000 clones, roughly 85% of which appear only once. The source of this sequence is a woman between 50 and 59 years old who had recovered from COVID-19. The specimen sequenced was peripheral blood. The V gene is TRBV5-1, the J gene TRBJ2-7; 8 nucleotides line up with TRBD1. This chain's CDR3 is CASRGPTGQGYYEQYF. In nucleotides, the CDR3 is TGCGCCAGCAGGGGTCCGACCGGACAGGGCTATTATGAGCAGTACTTC.